This T cell receptor beta chain is from a study of cytomegalovirus exposure and HLA in healthy donors. About the research overall: Within an early data release were around 80 million unique TCRs drawn from HLA-typed donors. The study's findings and limits: In a later analysis, a genetic analysis reported fewer productive-TCR N-insertions in an Asian-associated ancestry cluster than the cohort average. Likely technical artifact: a cluster of highly shared sequence variants. The authors later found HLA-associated TCR beta chains more clonally expanded than equally common others.

Comments on this clone: The antigen remains undetermined.

J gave up 5 bases and V 3 bases, and 6 bases lay outside the gene matches. CDR3 length: 15 amino acids. Per the germline V gene, CDR1 is SGDLS and CDR2 is YYNGEE. Vbeta (60) and Jbeta (13) primers were used in the PCR. Assay: immunoSEQ multiplex PCR; the TCRdb copy retains only in-frame clones and omits some. The sample records approximately 90,000 clones, 70% to 80% being singletons. The receptor was isolated from a young man in good health and CMV-seronegative. V and J are TRBV9 and TRBJ2-5, with 11 bases lining up with TRBD2. The sample comprised PBMCs. CDR3 sequence reads: CASSGSGRAFETQYF. In DNA, the CDR3 is TGTGCCAGCAGCGGTAGCGGGAGGGCCTTTGAGACCCAGTACTTC.